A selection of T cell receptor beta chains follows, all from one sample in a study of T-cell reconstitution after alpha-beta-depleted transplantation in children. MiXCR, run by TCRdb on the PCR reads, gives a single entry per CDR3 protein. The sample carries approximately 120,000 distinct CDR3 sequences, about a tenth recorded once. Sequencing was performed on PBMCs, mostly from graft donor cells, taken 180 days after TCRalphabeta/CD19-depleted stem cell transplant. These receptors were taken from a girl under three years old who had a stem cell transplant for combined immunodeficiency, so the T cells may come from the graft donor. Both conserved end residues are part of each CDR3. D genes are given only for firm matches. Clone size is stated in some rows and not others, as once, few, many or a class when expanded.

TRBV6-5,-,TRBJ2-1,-,TGTGCCAGCAGTTACCGGTGTGACTACCATACGAATGAGCAGTTCTTC,CASSYRCDYHTNEQFF
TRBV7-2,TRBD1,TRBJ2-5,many,TGTGCCAGCAGCTTGGACAGGGTAGGAGAGACCCAGTACTTC,CASSLDRVGETQYF
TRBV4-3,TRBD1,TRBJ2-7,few,TGCGCCAGCAGCCAGGTTTTTTCGGGGACAGGGGGGCGCGAGCAGTACTTC,CASSQVFSGTGGREQYF
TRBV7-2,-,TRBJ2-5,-,TGTGCCAGCAGTCCTGAACGTTCCGGGGGAGAGACCCAGTACTTC,CASSPERSGGETQYF
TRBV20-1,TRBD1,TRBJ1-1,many,TGCAGTGCTAACAGGGGTTATGACACTGAAGCTTTCTTT,CSANRGYDTEAFF
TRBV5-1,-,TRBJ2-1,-,TGCGCCAGCAGCCGCCAGACGCAAGGTGAGCAGTTCTTC,CASSRQTQGEQFF
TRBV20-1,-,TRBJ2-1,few,TGCAGTGCTAGAGATCCGGTAGGGGCCTACAATGAGCAGTTCTTC,CSARDPVGAYNEQFF
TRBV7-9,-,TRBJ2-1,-,TGTGCCAGCAGCTTATATGTGGACAATGAGCAGTTCTTC,CASSLYVDNEQFF
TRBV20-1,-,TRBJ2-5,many,TGCAGTGCTAGAACCGGGACTGGACAAGAGACCCAGTACTTC,CSARTGTGQETQYF
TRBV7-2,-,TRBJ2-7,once,TGTGCCAGCAGCGTAGGGGTAGGGGCCAGTTCTCCATACGAGCAGTACTTC,CASSVGVGASSPYEQYF
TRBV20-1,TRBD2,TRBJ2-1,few,TGCAGTGCTAGAACTAGCGGGGGGTACAATGAGCAGTTCTTC,CSARTSGGYNEQFF
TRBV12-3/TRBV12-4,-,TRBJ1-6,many,TGTGCCAGCTCGTGGATGGCCGGGGGCTCCTATAATTCACCCCTCCACTTT,CASSWMAGGSYNSPLHF
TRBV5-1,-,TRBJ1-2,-,TGCGCCAGCAGCTTGGCGGGAGGGTCCCGGGGCTATGGCTACACCTTC,CASSLAGGSRGYGYTF
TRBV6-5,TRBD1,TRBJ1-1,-,TGTGCCAGCAGTTACGGGGGGGACAGCCTCACTGAAGCTTTCTTT,CASSYGGDSLTEAFF
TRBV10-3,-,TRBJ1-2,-,TGTGCCATCAGTGAGTCACCTTCGACAGGCCCCCGGGGATATGGCTACACCTTC,CAISESPSTGPRGYGYTF
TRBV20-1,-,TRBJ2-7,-,TGCAGTGCTAGAGATCTAAGGGGGATTTACGAGCAGTACTTC,CSARDLRGIYEQYF
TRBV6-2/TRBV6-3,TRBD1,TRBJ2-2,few,TGTGCCAGCAGTGGCGCCCCGGGACAGATATACACGAACACCGGGGAGCTGTTTTTT,CASSGAPGQIYTNTGELFF
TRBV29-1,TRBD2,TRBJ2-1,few,TGCAGCGTTGGAGGGGGACTAGCGGACTACAATGAGCAGTTCTTC,CSVGGGLADYNEQFF
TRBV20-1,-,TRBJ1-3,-,TGCAGTGCTAGAGAGCCTGAACCTGGAAACACCATATATTTT,CSAREPEPGNTIYF
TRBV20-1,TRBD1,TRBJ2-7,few,TGCAGTGCTGCTGACAGGGTAATATACGAGCAGTACTTC,CSAADRVIYEQYF
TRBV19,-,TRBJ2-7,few,TGTGCCAGTTCGACAGCCTCCTACGAGCAGTACTTC,CASSTASYEQYF
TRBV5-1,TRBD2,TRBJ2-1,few,TGCGCCAGCAGCCCCCCGGGACTAGCGGGAGGGCCTACCCACAATGAGCAGTTCTTC,CASSPPGLAGGPTHNEQFF
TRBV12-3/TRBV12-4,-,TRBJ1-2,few,TGTGCCAGCAGTGTCCGGCAGGTCTATGGCTACACCTTC,CASSVRQVYGYTF
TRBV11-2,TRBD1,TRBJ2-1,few,TGTGCCAGCAGCTCCTTACCTGGGACAGGGTACTACAATGAGCAGTTCTTC,CASSSLPGTGYYNEQFF
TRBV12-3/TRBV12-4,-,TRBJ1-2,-,TGTGCCAGCAGTGGGGGACGGGCAAACTATGGCTACACCTTC,CASSGGRANYGYTF
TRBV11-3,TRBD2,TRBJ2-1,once,TGTGCCAGCAGCTTTGGACTAGCGGGTCGGTGGTTCTTC,CASSFGLAGRWFF
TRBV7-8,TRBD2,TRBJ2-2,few,TGTGCCAGCAGCTCAAAATGGCGGGAGTGGACCGGGGAGCTGTTTTTT,CASSSKWREWTGELFF
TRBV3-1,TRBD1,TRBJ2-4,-,TGTGCCAGCAGCCAAGATTGGGGACAGGGGACGGCCAAAAACATTCAGTACTTC,CASSQDWGQGTAKNIQYF
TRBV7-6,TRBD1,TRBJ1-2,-,TGTGCCAGCAGCGGATTCCGGGACAGGGGGCCTGGCTACACCTTC,CASSGFRDRGPGYTF